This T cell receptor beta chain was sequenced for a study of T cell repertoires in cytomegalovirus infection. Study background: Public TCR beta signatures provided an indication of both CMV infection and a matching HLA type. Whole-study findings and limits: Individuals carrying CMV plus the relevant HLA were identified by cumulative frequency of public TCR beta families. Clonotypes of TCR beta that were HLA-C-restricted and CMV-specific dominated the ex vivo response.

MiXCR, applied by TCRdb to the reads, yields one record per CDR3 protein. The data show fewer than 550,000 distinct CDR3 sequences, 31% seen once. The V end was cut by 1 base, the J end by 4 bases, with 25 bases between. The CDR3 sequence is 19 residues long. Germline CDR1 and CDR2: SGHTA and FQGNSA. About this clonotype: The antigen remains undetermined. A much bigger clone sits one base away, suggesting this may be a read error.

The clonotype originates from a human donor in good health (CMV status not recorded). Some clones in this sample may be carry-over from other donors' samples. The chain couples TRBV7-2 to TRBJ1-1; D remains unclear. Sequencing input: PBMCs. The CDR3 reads CASSLEPFSPDGTPTEAFF. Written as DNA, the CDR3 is TGTGCCAGCAGCTTAGAGCCCTTCAGCCCGGACGGTACGCCCACTGAAGCTTTCTTT.